This T cell receptor (beta chain) emerged from a study of blood T cell repertoires in COVID-19. Authors' data handling: By means of reference gene primer amplification, nucleated cell counts were estimated. Here immunoSEQ multiplex PCR was the method, and the copy in TCRdb shows in-frame clones only, minus some. The D gene and trimming were derived from the DNA, and the V and J assignments and clone size from that table. The sample consists of about 210,000 clones, over 75% of them appearing once. The V and J ends lost 5 bases and 3 bases, in that order; junction bases with no gene match: 10. The V gene's germline CDR1 is LGHDT and CDR2 YNNKEL (reference sequence). This CDR3 is built from 16 residues.

Sequences were obtained from peripheral blood. The TCR originated in a man over 45 with COVID-19, enrolled during active disease. The V gene is TRBV3-1 (or the pseudogene TRBV3-2), the J gene TRBJ2-1; 7 nucleotides line up with TRBD2. The CDR3, as DNA: TGTGCCAGCAGCGCTCCCTCAGCGGGGTTCTACAATGAGCAGTTCTTC. It translates to CASSAPSAGFYNEQFF.